The T cell receptor (beta chain) described here comes from a study of cytomegalovirus exposure and HLA in healthy donors. Study observations and caveats: Several of the most significant clusters were apparently associated with common viral pathogens in a later analysis.

Use of 60 Vbeta and 13 Jbeta primers characterized the PCR. TCRdb keeps only in-frame clones here, not all; method: immunoSEQ multiplex PCR. The data show about 89,000 clones, less than 9.5% seen once. This clone was picked up a small number of times. What it binds is unknown. The CDR3 length is 15 residues. Between the trimmed V and J ends, which lost 4 bases and 0 bases, there was a span of 10 bases. Germline V CDR1 and CDR2: MDHEN, SYDVKM. This clonotype was obtained from a man aged 45-65 years in good health and CMV-seropositive. Sequenced input: PBMCs. The chain employs TRBV28 and TRBJ1-5, with D maybe TRBD1 (6 bases). DNA of the CDR3: TGTGCCAGCAGTTCGGCGGACAGTAGCAATCAGCCCCAGCATTTT. Translating gives CASSSADSSNQPQHF. Together with reference TRBV28 and TRBJ1-5, the CDR3 gives the full variable domain: DVKVTQSSRYLVKRTGEKVFLECVQDMDHENMFWYRQDPGLGLRLIYFSYDVKMKEKGDIPEGYSVSREKKERFSLILESASTNQTSMYLCASSSADSSNQPQHFGDGTRLSIL.